The clone carrying this T cell receptor (beta chain) was detected only a few times. What it recognizes is unknown. This specimen comes from a study of chemoradiotherapy in HPV16-positive cancers. Study-wide results and limits: Candidate HPV-specific clones and E7-related TCR motifs grew in tumor during treatment.

Germline CDR1 SEHNR, CDR2 FQNEAQ (reference sequence). V was clipped by 5 bases and J by 0 bases, with 14 bases between them. This CDR3 comprises 17 residues. Some clones are missing from TCRdb's copy, which holds only in-frame ones; the method was immunoSEQ multiplex PCR. The table lists about 66,000 clones, roughly 86% of them singletons. The chain couples TRBV7-9 to TRBJ1-6; D is uncertain. The TCR comes from a human donor with HPV-associated anogenital cancer. Sequences were derived from blood, sampled from a patient who underwent chemoradiotherapy. The CDR3 nucleotides are TGTGCCAGCAGCCCCAGTTTGGGAATCTCCTATAATTCACCCCTCCACTTT. As protein: CASSPSLGISYNSPLHF.